These 9 T cell receptor beta chains were sequenced from one sample in a study of metastatic and nonmetastatic thyroid tumors. MiXCR was used by TCRdb to re-call the PCR reads. The table lists 30,000 to 40,000 clones, over 25% of them singletons. Treatment of any kind had been given to no patient before thyroid surgery. Material: blood. The source of these receptors is a female donor with papillary thyroid cancer or a benign thyroid nodule (not recorded which). Some clones in this sample may be carry-over from other donors' samples.

This clone was counted between two and nine times. The chain is built from TRBV6-4 and TRBJ2-7; TRBD1 matches at 8 bases. With V trimmed by 3 bases and J by 1 base, 5 bases remained unmatched. CDR3 length equals 15 residues. From germline, CDR1 is MRHNA and CDR2 SNTAGT. CDR3 sequence (DNA): TGTGCCAGCAGTGAGTACAGGGGGACGTCCTACGAGCAGTACTTC. This translates into CASSEYRGTSYEQYF.

This clone was found a few times. This chain uses TRBV28 with TRBJ1-5; the match to TRBD1 covers 7 bases. The V and J ends lost 2 bases and 3 bases, in that order; junction bases with no gene match: 7. This CDR3 has 16 amino acids. Germline V CDR1 and CDR2: MDHEN, SYDVKM. The CDR3 bases are TGTGCCAGCAGTTTAGCGACAGGGAATATCAATCAGCCCCAGCATTTT. Translated, it gives CASSLATGNINQPQHF.

The J gene is TRBJ2-7, the V gene TRBV6-1; 8 bases fit TRBD2. This CDR3 region has 16 residues. The J segment lost 3 bases and the V segment lost 6 bases, leaving 13 bases of the junction unmatched. Germline V gives CDR1 MNHNS, CDR2 SASEGT. This CDR3 is CASRTPWGAGGYEQYF. CDR3 DNA: TGTGCCAGCAGGACCCCGTGGGGGGCGGGGGGCTACGAGCAGTACTTC.

The chain joins TRBV6-1 to TRBJ1-5; 7 bases map to TRBD1. The V segment lost 6 bases and the J segment 0 bases; nucleotides outside the gene matches: 5. There are 15 residues in the CDR3. The germline CDR1 and CDR2 sequences are MNHNS and SASEGT. CDR3 loop: CASSPDRISNQPQHF. The CDR3 coding sequence is TGTGCCAGCAGCCCGGACAGGATTAGCAATCAGCCCCAGCATTTT.

The V call is TRBV11-3, the J call TRBJ2-7, with 8 nucleotides matching TRBD1. Per germline, CDR1 SGHNT and CDR2 YENEEA. After removal of 5 bases from V and 6 bases from J, the junction contained 9 bases not matched to a gene. The CDR3 runs 14 residues. In DNA, the CDR3 is TGTGCCAGCAGCCCCCTGGACAGGGTGGTCGAGCAGTACTTC. Protein product: CASSPLDRVVEQYF.

The chain uses TRBV20-1 and TRBJ1-2, with D possibly being TRBD1 (6 bases). Germline CDR1 is DFQATT and CDR2 is SNEGSKA (reference sequence). The CDR3 runs 12 residues. The CDR3 loop is CISLKQGSGYTF. CDR3 nucleotide sequence: TGCATCTCCCTCAAACAGGGCTCAGGCTACACCTTC.

As regards this clone: At one end, the junction sequence differs from germline, possibly due to a read error. The chain carries TRBV6-4 and TRBJ2-3; tentative D call: TRBD2 (5 bases). CDR1 is MRHNA and CDR2 is SNTAGT in the germline V gene. This CDR3 has 15 amino acids. CDR3 amino acids: CASSDIYTRTDTQYF. CDR3 bases: TGTGCCAGCAGTGACATTTACACTAGAACAGATACACAGTATTTT.

This clone showed up many times. The chain links TRBV2 to TRBJ1-3; no definite D call. Looked up from germline, CDR1 is SNHLY and CDR2 is FYNNEI. V dropped 4 bases and J dropped 2 bases, with 9 bases sitting between them. This CDR3 has 14 amino acids. The CDR3 loop reads CASSGGQTGNTIYF. Here the CDR3 DNA reads TGTGCCAGCAGTGGAGGGCAGACTGGAAACACCATATATTTT.

V and J are TRBV5-1 and TRBJ2-7; D remains unclear. Deletions cut 6 bases from V and 3 bases from J, with 10 bases between. Germline V lookup: CDR1 SGHRS, CDR2 YFSETQ. This CDR3 has 12 amino acids. The CDR3 is CASTAPIYEQYF. The CDR3 nucleotides are TGCGCCAGCACCGCCCCAATCTACGAGCAGTACTTC.